A selection of T cell receptor beta chains follows, all from one sample in a study of cytomegalovirus exposure and HLA in healthy donors. Only in-frame clones appear in the TCRdb table, and some are missing; sequencing was by immunoSEQ multiplex PCR. The profile shows about 160,000 clones, roughly 80% of them singletons. Sequencing used PBMCs. These receptors all stem from a man aged 30-40 years in good health and CMV-seronegative. CDR3s include the opening cysteine and the closing phenylalanine or tryptophan. Fields, in order: V gene, D gene, CDR3 protein. A D gene is named only where the DNA matches it firmly.

v_gene: TRBV27
d_gene: .
CDR3aa: CASSFRRQTDTQYF

v_gene: TRBV7-2
d_gene: .
CDR3aa: CASSPRLDSGELFF

v_gene: TRBV7-2
d_gene: .
CDR3aa: CASSPWTANTEAFF

v_gene: TRBV13
d_gene: .
CDR3aa: CASSPTIGTLKGTDTQYF

v_gene: TRBV6-4
d_gene: .
CDR3aa: CASRPTGSPEAFF

v_gene: TRBV7-9
d_gene: TRBD2
CDR3aa: CASSPRGGKETQYF

v_gene: TRBV10-3
d_gene: TRBD1
CDR3aa: CAISGDRGPDAEKLFF

v_gene: TRBV27
d_gene: TRBD2
CDR3aa: CASTPPGAGGYNEQFF

v_gene: TRBV6-1
d_gene: TRBD1
CDR3aa: CASSGVWDRDFYGYTF

v_gene: TRBV9
d_gene: TRBD1
CDR3aa: CASSDPGQGARNEQFF

v_gene: TRBV10-3
d_gene: TRBD2
CDR3aa: CASSGGKETQYF

v_gene: TRBV7-9
d_gene: .
CDR3aa: CASSLGADNEQFF

v_gene: TRBV27
d_gene: TRBD1
CDR3aa: CASSSRSTGGKGYTF

v_gene: TRBV11-3
d_gene: .
CDR3aa: CASSLGGRLVPPNEQYF

v_gene: TRBV9
d_gene: .
CDR3aa: CASSVGGGDEKLFF

v_gene: TRBV12-2
d_gene: .
CDR3aa: CASRSRDPGTSGMKQFF

v_gene: TRBV19
d_gene: .
CDR3aa: CASSMPRDEQYF

v_gene: TRBV25-1
d_gene: TRBD1
CDR3aa: CASSGDRERQPQHF

v_gene: TRBV7-2
d_gene: .
CDR3aa: CASSPSGTDRYDEQYF

v_gene: TRBV6-5
d_gene: .
CDR3aa: CASARRQGSYEQYF

v_gene: TRBV6-5
d_gene: .
CDR3aa: CASLDTFTYEQYF

v_gene: TRBV5-6
d_gene: TRBD2
CDR3aa: CASSLGGGNYERYF

v_gene: TRBV7-9
d_gene: TRBD2
CDR3aa: CASRGLGGAADTQYF

v_gene: TRBV4-3
d_gene: .
CDR3aa: CASSQDSGTPYGYTF

v_gene: TRBV7-2
d_gene: TRBD1
CDR3aa: CASSRTGSYEQYF

v_gene: TRBV15
d_gene: .
CDR3aa: CATSRGSGGLYEQYF

v_gene: TRBV28
d_gene: TRBD2
CDR3aa: CASSLLAGLNEQFF

v_gene: TRBV5-4
d_gene: TRBD2
CDR3aa: CASRSRGGYEQYF

v_gene: TRBV2
d_gene: TRBD2
CDR3aa: CASRTPLLAGEYEQYF

v_gene: TRBV28
d_gene: TRBD2
CDR3aa: CASSLSGGGSDTQYF

v_gene: TRBV6-1
d_gene: .
CDR3aa: CASRREFSGNTIYF

v_gene: TRBV6-5
d_gene: TRBD1
CDR3aa: CASSYSTGTGSPLHF

v_gene: TRBV7-6
d_gene: TRBD1
CDR3aa: CASSLAGTGTSGNTIYF

v_gene: TRBV28
d_gene: .
CDR3aa: CASSFSYYEQYF

v_gene: TRBV10-3
d_gene: TRBD1
CDR3aa: CAIRQGEATEAFF

v_gene: TRBV20-1
d_gene: .
CDR3aa: CSAKGVGPQHF

v_gene: TRBV7-9
d_gene: TRBD1
CDR3aa: CASSLAGTGSYEQYF

v_gene: TRBV11-1
d_gene: TRBD1
CDR3aa: CASSQDRVADNSPLHF

v_gene: TRBV6-6
d_gene: TRBD1
CDR3aa: CASSYFQGATEAFF

v_gene: TRBV19
d_gene: .
CDR3aa: CASSIRRNRDTQYF

v_gene: TRBV28
d_gene: TRBD1
CDR3aa: CASSFLDRGQLFF

v_gene: TRBV29-1
d_gene: .
CDR3aa: CSVDSGGDGYTF

v_gene: TRBV29-1
d_gene: .
CDR3aa: CSVVQGAAGGEQYF

v_gene: TRBV28
d_gene: .
CDR3aa: CASSLAGTSYGYTF

v_gene: TRBV5-4
d_gene: .
CDR3aa: CASSPGIAVYNEQFF

v_gene: TRBV27
d_gene: .
CDR3aa: CASRRAGQINEKLFF

v_gene: TRBV29-1
d_gene: .
CDR3aa: CSVEMRRYNEQFF

v_gene: TRBV19
d_gene: .
CDR3aa: CASSGETQYF

v_gene: TRBV6-6
d_gene: .
CDR3aa: CASGQGTGRSNQPQHF

v_gene: TRBV7-8
d_gene: .
CDR3aa: CASSPIESVGGTNEKLFF

v_gene: TRBV19
d_gene: .
CDR3aa: CASSILRGYEQYF

v_gene: TRBV18
d_gene: TRBD1
CDR3aa: CLAGGSGNTIYF

v_gene: TRBV9
d_gene: .
CDR3aa: CASSVAEDYGYTF

v_gene: TRBV7-2
d_gene: .
CDR3aa: CASSVAGHPLGYTF

v_gene: TRBV5-1
d_gene: .
CDR3aa: CASSLDRSYNTDTQYF

v_gene: TRBV15
d_gene: .
CDR3aa: CATSRRVETGELFF

v_gene: TRBV28
d_gene: TRBD1
CDR3aa: CASIDRGGPTDTQYF